The 28 T cell receptor beta chains presented below share a single source sample, sequenced in a study of T-cell memory formation after mild COVID-19. TCRdb re-analysed the 5' RACE reads in MiXCR, keeping a single row per CDR3 protein. The sample includes about 210,000 distinct CDR3 sequences, roughly 30% of them seen just once. Sequenced sample: PBMCs or a T cell subset sorted from them (not recorded which). Receptor source: an adult woman who had mild COVID-19 (a few samples of this study predate the infection). Cell type and time point are not known.

The gene calls are TRBV29-1 and TRBJ2-7; tentatively, D is TRBD2 (7 bases). CDR3 size: 13 residues. Germline CDR1 SQVTM, CDR2 ANQGSEA. With 3 bases removed from V and 3 bases from J, the gap between germline ends came to 12 bases. Written as DNA, the CDR3 is TGCAGCGTTGATGGGGGCGGGGGCTACGAGCAGTACTTC. Residues: CSVDGGGGYEQYF.

This clonotype was counted a few times. The J gene is TRBJ2-5, the V gene TRBV24-1; 10 bases are a match to TRBD1. Per germline, CDR1 KGHDR and CDR2 SFDVKD. The CDR3 is made up of 16 amino acids. V shed 2 bases and J 7 bases; nucleotides not matched to a gene: 9. The CDR3 DNA follows: TGTGCCACCAGTGATTCCGGGACAGGGGCGCCGGGGACCCAGTACTTC. As protein: CATSDSGTGAPGTQYF.

This chain joins TRBV24-1 and TRBJ2-5, with a weak D call TRBD2 (6 bases). Germline CDR1 is KGHDR and CDR2 is SFDVKD. Trimming took off 1 base at V and 0 bases at J, with 11 bases between the two ends. This CDR3 comprises 16 residues. CDR3 protein: CATSDFRVADQETQYF. The CDR3, as DNA: TGTGCCACCAGTGATTTTCGGGTAGCGGACCAAGAGACCCAGTACTTC.

In its sample, this clonotype was seen a few times. The J gene is TRBJ1-2, the V gene TRBV12-3 or TRBV12-4, with TRBD1 as a possible D gene (5 bases). Deletions cut 2 bases from V and 7 bases from J, with 17 bases between. CDR3 size: 15 residues. CDR3 region: CASSLSNEGIGGYTF. As DNA, the CDR3 is TGTGCCAGCAGTTTATCTAATGAGGGGATAGGTGGCTACACCTTC.

A few counts support this clonotype. This chain connects TRBV25-1 to TRBJ2-4; TRBD1 agrees at 12 bases. The J segment lost 2 bases and the V segment lost 3 bases, leaving 2 bases of the junction unmatched. The V gene's germline CDR1 is MGHDK and CDR2 SYGVNS. CDR3 length: 16 amino acids. The CDR3 loop reads CASSDRDRGPKNIQYF. For the CDR3, the DNA is TGTGCCAGCAGTGATCGGGACAGGGGGCCCAAAAACATTCAGTACTTC.

This chain connects TRBV12-3 or TRBV12-4 to TRBJ2-3; no reliable D call. V was pared by 8 bases and J by 1 base, with 13 bases between. The CDR3 is made up of 14 amino acids. Written as DNA, the CDR3 is TGTGCCAGCTGCAGGTGGCCTCGCACAGATACGCAGTATTTT. Translating it yields CASCRWPRTDTQYF.

The chain couples TRBV5-1 to TRBJ2-7; D unresolved. CDR3 length: 13 residues. Deletions cut 0 bases from V and 4 bases from J, with 8 bases between. Per germline, CDR1 SGHRS and CDR2 YFSETQ. CDR3 bases: TGCGCCAGCAGCTTGGGGTCGGATTACGAGCAGTACTTC. It translates to CASSLGSDYEQYF.

This clonotype was detected a few times. The J gene is TRBJ2-3, the V gene TRBV7-3, with D tentatively TRBD2 (6 bases). Germline V CDR1 and CDR2: SGHTA, FQGTGA. V was clipped by 2 bases and J by 1 base, with 16 bases between them. The CDR3 sequence is 17 residues long. The CDR3 reads CASSLEDRTTGTDTQYF. The CDR3 DNA follows: TGTGCCAGCAGCTTAGAAGATCGGACTACCGGCACAGATACGCAGTATTTT. Full variable domain (remainder filled in from reference TRBV7-3 and TRBJ2-3): GAGVSQTPSNKVTEKGKYVELRCDPISGHTALYWYRQSLGQGPEFLIYFQGTGAADDSGLPNDRFFAVRPEGSVSTLKIQRTERGDSAVYLCASSLEDRTTGTDTQYFGPGTRLTVL.

The V gene is TRBV4-1, the J gene TRBJ2-7; 7 bases agree with TRBD2. The J segment lost 2 bases and the V segment lost 2 bases, leaving 6 bases of the junction unmatched. This CDR3 is built from 15 residues. Germline CDR1 reads MGHRA; CDR2 reads YSYEKL. DNA for the CDR3: TGCGCCAGCAGCCAAAATTCGGGGGGTCCCTACGAGCAGTACTTC. This translates into CASSQNSGGPYEQYF.

In this sample, this clonotype turned up a few times. This rearrangement joins TRBV10-3 to TRBJ2-7; 8 nucleotides line up with TRBD1. Germline V gene data show CDR1 as ENHRY and CDR2 as SYGVKD. Unmatched junction bases numbered 3, after V lost 0 bases and J lost 11 bases. The CDR3 runs 12 residues. The CDR3 DNA follows: TGTGCCATCAGTGAGTCGGACAGGGCGGAGTACTTC. This sequence encodes CAISESDRAEYF.

This clonotype showed up just a few times. The CDR3 region is CASSLVVTGSEQFF. CDR3 nucleotide sequence: TGTGCCAGCAGCTTGGTCGTGACAGGGAGTGAGCAGTTCTTC. The chain employs TRBV5-6 and TRBJ2-1, with 7 bases matching TRBD1. Per germline, CDR1 SGHDT and CDR2 YYEEEE. The CDR3 contains 14 residues. V gave up 0 bases and J gave up 9 bases; unmatched junction bases: 6.

This clonotype was counted between two and nine times. The V call is TRBV25-1, the J call TRBJ2-4, with D unresolved. The CDR3 covers 12 residues. The germline V and J ends were trimmed by 4 bases and 6 bases, with 7 bases remaining between them. In germline, CDR1 is MGHDK, CDR2 SYGVNS. The CDR3 nucleotides read TGTGCCAGCAGTGGGGCCGGAAACATTCAGTACTTC. It specifies CASSGAGNIQYF.

This chain joins TRBV5-1 and TRBJ2-7, with TRBD2 matching over 12 bases. Germline assignment: CDR1 SGHRS and CDR2 YFSETQ. J gave up 1 base and V 0 bases, and 5 bases lay outside the gene matches. This CDR3 is 17 amino acids long. In DNA form, the CDR3 reads TGCGCCAGCAGCTTGGCCCTAGCGGGAGGGCCATCCTACGAGCAGTACTTC. Protein: CASSLALAGGPSYEQYF.

The genes are TRBV24-1 and TRBJ2-3; D unresolved. The V and J ends lost 3 bases and 6 bases respectively, with 9 bases between them. CDR3 size: 13 residues. Germline CDR1 reads KGHDR; CDR2 reads SFDVKD. The CDR3, as DNA: TGTGCCACCAGTGATGGGCCCTGGGATACGCAGTATTTT. Translation: CATSDGPWDTQYF.

The CDR3 bases are TGCGCCAGCAGCCAAGCGTGGACGGACTCCTACGAGCAGTACTTC. Translated, it gives CASSQAWTDSYEQYF. The J gene is TRBJ2-7, the V gene TRBV4-3; no clear D. The CDR3 has 15 residues. V was pared by 1 base and J by 0 bases, with 10 bases between. Germline values: CDR1 LGHNA, CDR2 YSLEER.

The chain employs TRBV15 and TRBJ2-1; unclear D gene. Trimming removed 1 base at V and 3 bases at J, with 7 bases between. The CDR3 totals 14 residues. The germline CDR1 and CDR2 sequences are LNHNV and YYDKDF (reference sequence). CDR3 bases: TGTGCCACCAGCAGAGCTACTAACTACAATGAGCAGTTCTTC. Protein sequence: CATSRATNYNEQFF.

The chain recombines TRBV5-6 with TRBJ2-1; perhaps D is TRBD1 or TRBD2 (6 bases each). This CDR3 has 14 residues. V was trimmed by 4 bases and J by 3 bases, leaving 11 bases between them. The germline V gene has CDR1 SGHDT and CDR2 YYEEEE. The CDR3 protein is CASSTRGGYNEQFF. The CDR3 DNA reads TGTGCCAGCAGCACCAGGGGAGGCTACAATGAGCAGTTCTTC.

This chain uses TRBV2 with TRBJ2-1; D perhaps matches TRBD2 (5 bases). Trimming removed 6 bases at V and 0 bases at J, with 12 bases between. The CDR3 has 15 residues. Per the germline V gene, CDR1 is SNHLY and CDR2 is FYNNEI. The CDR3 protein is CASREDRGSYNEQFF. CDR3 DNA: TGTGCCAGCAGGGAGGACCGTGGCTCCTACAATGAGCAGTTCTTC.

With regard to this clonotype: A much larger clone differs by one base, so this may be a read error. The rearrangement joins TRBV7-9 to TRBJ1-4, with 8 bases identical to TRBD1. CDR1 and CDR2 (germline): SEHNR, FQNEAQ (reference sequence). The CDR3 covers 13 residues. CDR3: CASSAGQDGKLIF. DNA for the CDR3: TGTGCCAGCAGCGCGGGACAGGATGGAAAACTGATTTTT.

There are many counts of this clonotype. The chain recombines TRBV7-6 with TRBJ2-5; D not resolved. Between the trimmed V and J ends, which lost 4 bases and 2 bases, there was a span of 5 bases. From germline, CDR1 is SGHVS and CDR2 FNYEAQ. This CDR3 comprises 12 residues. The CDR3 region has the DNA TGTGCCAGCAGCTCCCATCAAGAGACCCAGTACTTC. Translated: CASSSHQETQYF.

The genes are TRBV29-1 and TRBJ1-4; perhaps TRBD1 as D (5 bases). CDR1 and CDR2 (germline): SQVTM, ANQGSEA. The CDR3 contains 14 residues. Trimming removed 4 bases from V and 7 bases from J, with 16 bases in between. The CDR3 coding sequence is TGCAGCGTTGTGTTATCAGGGTTCCTTGAAAAACTGTTTTTT. As protein: CSVVLSGFLEKLFF.

The gene calls are TRBV20-1 and TRBJ2-7; possibly TRBD1 for D (5 bases). V was shortened by 6 bases and J by 0 bases, with 18 bases between the two germline ends. From germline, CDR1 is DFQATT and CDR2 SNEGSKA (reference sequence). The CDR3 has 15 residues. The CDR3 DNA sequence: TGCAGTGCGTCGAGTTTGGCAGGGCTCTCCTACGAGCAGTACTTC. Translation: CSASSLAGLSYEQYF.

This chain uses TRBV6-2 or TRBV6-3 with TRBJ2-7, with 7 bases lining up with TRBD2. Looked up from germline, CDR1 is MNHEY and CDR2 is SVGEGT. The CDR3 covers 13 residues. V dropped 0 bases and J dropped 12; count of bases not matched to a gene: 8. The CDR3 coding sequence is TGTGCCAGCAGTTACTCCTTGCCGGGAGGTCCGTACTTC. It yields the protein CASSYSLPGGPYF.

The sample holds a few counts of this clonotype. CDR3 DNA sequence: TGTGCCAGCAGCCCTCTGAGGGGGGTGGGTCACGAGCAGTACTTC. It encodes CASSPLRGVGHEQYF. V gene TRBV12-3 or TRBV12-4 combines with J gene TRBJ2-7; D might be TRBD1 or TRBD2, each matching 6 bases. V lost 6 bases and J 5 bases, leaving 20 bases between the germline ends. The CDR3 runs 15 residues.

Many counts were recorded for this clonotype. The rearrangement links TRBV12-3 or TRBV12-4 to TRBJ2-7; D unresolved. V lost 3 bases, J lost 7 bases, and 7 bases lay in between. CDR3 length: 11 residues. CDR3 sequence (DNA): TGTGCCAGCAGTTTCGGGTGGGAGCAGTACTTC. It codes for CASSFGWEQYF.

This chain connects TRBV9 to TRBJ2-7; D assignment may be TRBD1 or TRBD2 (5 bases each). Per the germline V gene, CDR1 is SGDLS and CDR2 is YYNGEE. The V end was cut by 5 bases, the J end by 5 bases, with 20 bases between. The CDR3 runs 15 residues. CDR3 in DNA: TGTGCCAGCAGTCCGGTGGGGGTGAGGTCGAACGAGCAGTACTTC. It specifies CASSPVGVRSNEQYF. The whole variable domain, filled in from reference TRBV9 and TRBJ2-7, reads DSGVTQTPKHLITATGQRVTLRCSPRSGDLSVYWYQQSLDQGLQFLIQYYNGEERAKGNILERFSAQQFPDLHSELNLSSLELGDSALYFCASSPVGVRSNEQYFGPGTRLTVT.

This clonotype was picked up a small number of times. This sequence joins TRBV3-1 and TRBJ1-1, with no clear D. The V and J ends lost 2 bases and 1 base respectively, with 5 bases between them. Germline CDR1 LGHDT, CDR2 YNNKEL (reference sequence). CDR3 size: 13 residues. The CDR3 DNA is TGTGCCAGCAGCCAACGGAGGAACACTGAAGCTTTCTTT. Translated, it gives CASSQRRNTEAFF.

This chain uses TRBV20-1 with TRBJ1-1, with a possible D match to TRBD1 (6 bases). Trimming pared 1 base from V and 4 bases from J, leaving 16 bases between. The CDR3 has 15 residues. CDR1 and CDR2 (germline): DFQATT, SNEGSKA (reference sequence). The CDR3 region has the DNA TGCAGTGCTAGAGTTCCACAGGGTTACTTCACTGAAGCTTTCTTT. This gives the protein CSARVPQGYFTEAFF.